Shown below are 26 T cell receptor beta chains from a single sample sequenced in a study of cytomegalovirus exposure and HLA in healthy donors. The PCR was carried out with 60 Vbeta primers and 13 Jbeta primers. Using immunoSEQ multiplex PCR, the repertoire was profiled, and TCRdb retains in-frame clones only, with some absent. The sample records a few hundred thousand clones, about 87% being singletons. The sample taken for sequencing was PBMCs. These receptor sequences come from a young woman in good health and CMV-seronegative.

V gene TRBV11-3 combines with J gene TRBJ2-7; weak D call: TRBD1 (5 bases). The CDR3 has 13 amino acids. Germline V gene data show CDR1 as SGHNT and CDR2 as YENEEA. Trimming stripped 2 bases from V and 6 bases from J, with 11 bases between. CDR3 nucleotide sequence: TGTGCCAGCAGCTTACCAGGGTACGGCGAGCAGTACTTC. Its translation is CASSLPGYGEQYF.

V and J are TRBV7-9 and TRBJ1-1; 8 positions match TRBD1. The CDR3 totals 15 residues. V shed 4 bases, J shed 0 bases, and the junction held 4 bases outside the gene matches. CDR1 is SEHNR and CDR2 is FQNEAQ in the germline V gene (reference sequence). The CDR3, as DNA: TGTGCCAGCAGCTCCCGACAGGGGATGAACACTGAAGCTTTCTTT. Protein product: CASSSRQGMNTEAFF.

The chain is built from TRBV6-4 and TRBJ1-1, with D unresolved. CDR1 is MRHNA and CDR2 is SNTAGT in the germline V gene. The CDR3 is 14 amino acids. Trimming took off 6 bases at V and 1 base at J, with 12 bases between the two ends. As DNA, the CDR3 is TGTGCCAGCAGGGGCGAGAAAAGGAACACTGAAGCTTTCTTT. It encodes CASRGEKRNTEAFF.

Turning to this clone: Other DNA sequences within the sample encode an identical CDR3. CDR3 nucleotide sequence: TGTGCCAGCAGCGGGACTAGCGGGGCAAATGAGCAGTTCTTC. This translates into CASSGTSGANEQFF. This rearrangement joins TRBV2 to TRBJ2-1, with TRBD2 matching 13 bases. Germline lookup yields CDR1 SNHLY and CDR2 FYNNEI. The CDR3 has 14 residues. Losses at the gene ends were 6 bases for V and 7 bases for J; bases not matched to a gene: 3.

The chain combines TRBV18 with TRBJ1-2; a possible D gene is TRBD1 (6 bases). Per germline, CDR1 KGHSH and CDR2 LQKENI. V shed 3 bases and J shed 4 bases, with 12 bases lying between them. The CDR3 sequence is 14 residues long. CDR3 DNA: TGTGCCAGCTCACCCCAGGACAGCCTCTATGGCTACACCTTC. Translation gives CASSPQDSLYGYTF.

This clone was recorded a few times. This chain links TRBV6-5 with TRBJ1-1; D gene uncertain. Trimming pared 0 bases from V and 5 bases from J, leaving 13 bases between. Germline V lookup: CDR1 MNHEY, CDR2 SVGAGI. The CDR3 totals 15 residues. CDR3 coding DNA: TGTGCCAGCAGTTACTCGACGTCGACTGGGACTGAAGCTTTCTTT. Translated: CASSYSTSTGTEAFF.

The chain uses TRBV19 and TRBJ2-1; 10 nucleotides match TRBD1. Germline assignment: CDR1 LNHDA and CDR2 SQIVND (reference sequence). The CDR3 has 16 residues. Trimming removed 3 bases from V and 7 bases from J; junction bases left unmatched: 9. The CDR3 reads CASSIQTGGFGNEQFF. The DNA for the CDR3 is TGTGCCAGTAGTATCCAGACAGGGGGCTTTGGGAATGAGCAGTTCTTC.

The chain links TRBV6-1 to TRBJ1-6; D not certain. This CDR3 is 15 amino acids long. Germline values: CDR1 MNHNS, CDR2 SASEGT. V lost 1 base, J lost 9 bases, and 13 bases lay in between. The CDR3 sequence is CASSEEEAVPSPLHF. The DNA of the CDR3 is TGTGCCAGCAGTGAAGAGGAGGCAGTACCTTCACCCCTCCACTTT.

The chain combines TRBV13 with TRBJ2-3; 9 bases fit TRBD2. Germline trimming cut 5 bases from V and 1 base from J; bases unmatched to any gene: 13. Germline loops: CDR1 PRHDT, CDR2 FYEKMQ (reference sequence). This CDR3 contains 18 residues. CDR3 bases: TGTGCCAGCAGCCACCGTCCTAGCGGGGAGGGAGGCACAGATACGCAGTATTTT. This encodes CASSHRPSGEGGTDTQYF. The entire variable domain, with the rest obtained from reference TRBV13 and TRBJ2-3, is as follows: AAGVIQSPRHLIKEKRETATLKCYPIPRHDTVYWYQQGPGQDPQFLISFYEKMQSDKGSIPDRFSAQQFSDYHSELNMSSLELGDSALYFCASSHRPSGEGGTDTQYFGPGTRLTVL.

The chain joins TRBV7-6 to TRBJ2-7, with 9 bases matching TRBD1. The junction had 15 bases not matched to a gene; V was cut back by 1 base and J by 2 bases. This CDR3 has 19 residues. Germline-derived CDR1 and CDR2 are SGHVS and FNYEAQ. The CDR3 spells CASSLVPGVGQGSTYEQYF. DNA of the CDR3: TGTGCCAGCAGCTTAGTCCCAGGTGTAGGACAGGGGAGTACCTACGAGCAGTACTTC.

The chain has TRBV6-4 and TRBJ2-2, with D perhaps TRBD1 (5 bases). Germline V gene sequence: CDR1 MRHNA, CDR2 SNTAGT. V gave up 0 bases and J gave up 6 bases, with 11 bases separating them. The CDR3 consists of 15 residues. CDR3 loop: CASSDSEQGAGELFF. DNA of the CDR3: TGTGCCAGCAGTGACTCGGAGCAGGGTGCCGGGGAGCTGTTTTTT.

The chain employs TRBV13 and TRBJ2-3; 12 bases agree with TRBD2. In germline, CDR1 is PRHDT, CDR2 FYEKMQ (reference sequence). Losses at the gene ends were 4 bases for V and 2 bases for J; bases not matched to a gene: 4. This CDR3 has 16 amino acids. CDR3: CASSSGLAGFTDTQYF. CDR3 bases: TGTGCCAGCAGCTCCGGACTAGCGGGATTCACAGATACGCAGTATTTT. Using reference TRBV13 and TRBJ2-3 for the parts outside the CDR3, the full variable domain is AAGVIQSPRHLIKEKRETATLKCYPIPRHDTVYWYQQGPGQDPQFLISFYEKMQSDKGSIPDRFSAQQFSDYHSELNMSSLELGDSALYFCASSSGLAGFTDTQYFGPGTRLTVL.

V gene TRBV7-9 combines with J gene TRBJ2-1, with D perhaps TRBD1 (5 bases). The CDR3 totals 15 residues. Trimming took off 5 bases at V and 5 bases at J, with 16 bases between the two ends. Germline CDR1 reads SEHNR; CDR2 reads FQNEAQ (reference sequence). The CDR3 protein is CASSQGTRTHNEQFF. In nucleotides, the CDR3 is TGTGCCAGCAGCCAGGGAACCAGGACCCACAATGAGCAGTTCTTC.

The gene calls are TRBV9 and TRBJ2-7; 8 bases align to TRBD1. CDR1 is SGDLS, CDR2 YYNGEE, per germline. Trimming removed 4 bases from V and 5 bases from J; junction bases left unmatched: 8. CDR3 size: 14 residues. The CDR3 sequence is CASSLGQGIDEQYF. The CDR3 nucleotides read TGTGCCAGCAGCCTAGGACAGGGTATCGACGAGCAGTACTTC.

The V and J genes are TRBV6-5 and TRBJ1-2; D gene uncertain. Per the germline V gene, CDR1 is MNHEY and CDR2 is SVGAGI. Trimming pared 9 bases from V and 0 bases from J, leaving 11 bases between. The CDR3 contains 13 residues. DNA for the CDR3: TGTGCCAGTACTATCTCCCCTAACTATGGCTACACCTTC. Translating gives CASTISPNYGYTF.

The gene calls are TRBV13 and TRBJ1-1; no clear D gene. Trimming stripped 9 bases from V and 0 bases from J, with 5 bases between. Germline values: CDR1 PRHDT, CDR2 FYEKMQ (reference sequence). The CDR3 totals 11 residues. This CDR3 is CASRVNTEAFF. CDR3 bases: TGTGCCAGTCGGGTGAACACTGAAGCTTTCTTT.

The genes are TRBV27 and TRBJ2-7; the D gene is possibly TRBD2 (5 bases). Germline values: CDR1 MNHEY, CDR2 SMNVEV (reference sequence). Between the trimmed V and J ends, which lost 1 base and 1 base, there was a span of 8 bases. This CDR3 has 14 amino acids. The CDR3 spells CASSLLGGSYEQYF. DNA for the CDR3: TGTGCCAGCAGTTTATTAGGCGGGTCCTACGAGCAGTACTTC.

V is TRBV19 and J is TRBJ2-7; 9 bases map to TRBD2. The CDR3 contains 16 residues. Losses at the gene ends were 6 bases for V and 4 bases for J; bases not matched to a gene: 13. Germline V gene data show CDR1 as LNHDA and CDR2 as SQIVND (reference sequence). The CDR3 bases are TGTGCCAGTAGCTTTGACAGGGAGCGGGGGGCTTACGAGCAGTACTTC. The encoded protein is CASSFDRERGAYEQYF.

The V gene is TRBV7-9, the J gene TRBJ1-3; the D gene is possibly TRBD1 (5 bases). This CDR3 is built from 15 residues. V was trimmed by 6 bases and J by 0 bases, leaving 12 bases between them. CDR1 is SEHNR and CDR2 is FQNEAQ in the germline V gene (reference sequence). The CDR3 nucleotides read TGTGCCAGCAGGATACAGGCTAACTCTGGAAACACCATATATTTT. Translation: CASRIQANSGNTIYF.

The V gene is TRBV19, the J gene TRBJ2-6, with D unresolved. This CDR3 contains 15 residues. Per the germline V gene, CDR1 is LNHDA and CDR2 is SQIVND (reference sequence). V dropped 6 bases and J dropped 0 bases, with 9 bases sitting between them. CDR3 in amino acids: CASSLGNSGANVLTF. The CDR3 coding sequence is TGTGCCAGTAGCCTAGGAAACTCTGGGGCCAACGTCCTGACTTTC.

The V and J genes are TRBV7-9 and TRBJ2-5, with 8 positions matching TRBD2. CDR1 is SEHNR, CDR2 FQNEAQ, per germline (reference sequence). This CDR3 spans 14 amino acids. The trim removed 8 bases at V and 8 bases at J, leaving 13 bases unmatched. The CDR3 protein is CASRAGGLKSTQYF. CDR3 in DNA: TGTGCCAGCCGGGCGGGGGGCCTCAAGAGCACCCAGTACTTC.

This clone was recorded once. V usage is TRBV29-1 and J usage is TRBJ1-2; no clear D. This CDR3 has 14 amino acids. Germline V gene data show CDR1 as SQVTM and CDR2 as ANQGSEA. Trimming cost V 6 bases and J 8 bases, with 22 bases left between them. The CDR3 loop reads CSVGTGVSTEGYTF. CDR3 nucleotides: TGCAGCGTCGGCACCGGGGTATCCACAGAAGGCTACACCTTC.

The V call is TRBV15, the J call TRBJ2-1; no clear D. This CDR3 has 13 residues. Germline V gene lookup returns CDR1 LNHNV and CDR2 YYDKDF (reference sequence). V lost 2 bases and J 7 bases, leaving 9 bases between the germline ends. The CDR3 region has the DNA TGTGCCACCAGCAGACCGACATGGAATGAGCAGTTCTTC. It specifies CATSRPTWNEQFF. Full variable domain (outside the CDR3, taken from reference TRBV15 and TRBJ2-1): DAMVIQNPRYQVTQFGKPVTLSCSQTLNHNVMYWYQQKSSQAPKLLFHYYDKDFNNEADTPDNFQSRRPNTSFCFLDIRSPGLGDTAMYLCATSRPTWNEQFFGPGTRLTVL.

This chain links TRBV5-1 with TRBJ2-1; TRBD2 is a possible D gene (5 bases). The CDR3 sequence is 17 residues long. Trimming pared 2 bases from V and 8 bases from J, leaving 23 bases between. Germline V lookup: CDR1 SGHRS, CDR2 YFSETQ. CDR3 bases: TGCGCCAGCAGCTTTTTCCCAGGACTTCTAGGTGTGTATGAGCAGTTCTTC. Encoded protein: CASSFFPGLLGVYEQFF. Full variable domain (rest looked up from reference TRBV5-1 and TRBJ2-1): KAGVTQTPRYLIKTRGQQVTLSCSPISGHRSVSWYQQTPGQGLQFLFEYFSETQRNKGNFPGRFSGRQFSNSRSEMNVSTLELGDSALYLCASSFFPGLLGVYEQFFGPGTRLTVL.

The gene calls are TRBV14 and TRBJ2-1, with D perhaps TRBD1 (5 bases). The V and J ends lost 6 bases and 8 bases respectively, with 26 bases between them. CDR3 size: 17 residues. Germline-derived CDR1 and CDR2 are SGHDN and FVKESK. The CDR3, as DNA: TGTGCCAGCAGTCATCGCCATCCCGGGCAGGGCATCGATGAGCAGTTCTTC. This encodes CASSHRHPGQGIDEQFF.

The chain couples TRBV7-3 to TRBJ2-5, with unresolved D. Trimming left V 5 bases short and J 4 bases short, with 14 bases between. CDR1 SGHTA and CDR2 FQGTGA come from the germline V gene. CDR3 length equals 14 residues. CDR3: CASSLYGSAETQYF. The CDR3 region has the DNA TGTGCCAGCAGCCTCTATGGAAGCGCAGAGACCCAGTACTTC.